These T cell receptor beta chains were read from a single sample in a study of T cell repertoires in cytomegalovirus infection. From the reads, TCRdb called clonotypes with MiXCR, one entry per CDR3 protein. The sample comprises around 100,000 distinct CDR3 sequences, about 9.4% of which are singletons, and 31% rests with the top ten. No antigen has been identified for these receptors. Sequences were obtained from PBMCs, sequenced either directly or after in vitro stimulation (not recorded which). The source of these receptors is a human donor in good health (CMV status not recorded). Some clones in this sample may be carry-over from other donors' samples. The CDR3 runs from the conserved cysteine through the conserved F or W. A D gene is named only where the DNA matches it firmly. Where a row states a size, it is once, few, many or the class of an expanded clone; other rows omit it.

TRBV19	many	TRBJ2-3	NA	CASSSTQGTDTQYF	TGTGCCAGTAGTAGCACACAGGGCACAGATACGCAGTATTTT
TRBV4-2	many	TRBJ2-1	TRBD2	CASSQGTSGSNEQFF	TGTGCCAGCAGCCAAGGTACTAGCGGGAGCAATGAGCAGTTCTTC
TRBV6-5	many	TRBJ2-2	NA	CASSYQGRNTGELFF	TGTGCCAGCAGTTACCAGGGCCGCAACACCGGGGAGCTGTTTTTT
TRBV24-1	NA	TRBJ2-1	NA	CATSDHIPGDNEQFF	TGTGCCACCAGTGATCACATACCCGGAGACAATGAGCAGTTCTTC
TRBV7-2	many	TRBJ2-2	NA	CASTLNPDNTGELFF	TGTGCCAGCACCCTAAATCCAGATAACACCGGGGAGCTGTTTTTT
TRBV20-1	few	TRBJ1-1	NA	CSARDQFGANTEAFF	TGCAGTGCTAGAGACCAGTTCGGAGCGAACACTGAAGCTTTCTTT
TRBV19	many	TRBJ1-2	TRBD1	CASTIGTGKTPGGYTF	TGTGCCAGTACCATTGGGACAGGGAAAACACCGGGTGGCTACACCTTC
TRBV4-3	few	TRBJ2-5	TRBD2	CASSQLSSGRETQYF	TGCGCCAGCAGCCAATTGTCAAGCGGGAGAGAGACCCAGTACTTC
TRBV7-2	many	TRBJ2-3	NA	CASSLGLASGDTQYF	TGTGCCAGCAGCTTAGGCTTAGCGTCGGGGGATACGCAGTATTTT
TRBV27	many	TRBJ2-5	NA	CANSYRNGKVGETQYF	TGTGCCAACAGTTACCGTAACGGGAAGGTGGGGGAGACCCAGTACTTC
TRBV7-6	NA	TRBJ1-3	NA	CASSSGGTRYF	TGTGCTAGCAGTTCCGGGGGCACCAGATATTTT
TRBV15	many	TRBJ1-2	NA	CATSRDWQPEPNYGYTF	TGTGCCACCAGCAGAGATTGGCAGCCGGAACCTAACTATGGCTACACCTTC
TRBV12-3/TRBV12-4	few	TRBJ1-5	NA	CASSLMGLEPQHF	TGTGCCAGCAGTTTGATGGGGCTGGAGCCCCAGCATTTT
TRBV29-1	many	TRBJ1-2	TRBD1	CSVRQPGQGYGYTF	TGCAGCGTTAGACAACCGGGACAGGGGTATGGCTACACCTTC
TRBV28	few	TRBJ2-7	TRBD2	CASSLSAGGPYEQYF	TGTGCCAGCAGTTTATCAGCGGGAGGGCCGTACGAGCAGTACTTC
TRBV12-3/TRBV12-4	many	TRBJ2-3	NA	CASSLGEGDTQYF	TGTGCCAGCAGTTTAGGCGAGGGAGATACGCAGTATTTT
TRBV19	many	TRBJ2-1	NA	CASSRGTFVNSYNEQFF	TGTGCCAGTAGTCGCGGGACCTTCGTAAATTCCTACAATGAGCAGTTCTTC
TRBV7-2	many	TRBJ2-7	TRBD2	CASSLAGTSGSYEQYF	TGTGCCAGCAGCTTAGCAGGGACTAGCGGGAGCTACGAGCAGTACTTC
TRBV7-9	NA	TRBJ1-6	NA	CASSLDWRLDSPLHF	TGTGCCAGCAGCTTAGACTGGAGACTTGATTCACCCCTCCACTTT
TRBV27	NA	TRBJ1-5	NA	CASSLSGLHQPQHF	TGTGCCAGCAGTTTATCAGGGCTACATCAGCCCCAGCATTTT
TRBV6-2/TRBV6-3	many	TRBJ1-1	TRBD1	CASSGQGLNTEAFF	TGTGCCAGCAGTGGACAGGGACTGAACACTGAAGCTTTCTTT
TRBV23-1	few	TRBJ2-1	NA	CASTRVDEQFF	TGCGCCAGCACCAGGGTGGATGAGCAGTTCTTC
TRBV7-2	many	TRBJ1-3	NA	CASSALQGYSGNTIYF	TGTGCCAGCAGCGCCTTACAGGGTTACTCTGGAAACACCATATATTTT
TRBV11-2	many	TRBJ2-1	NA	CASSLDPRGNEQFF	TGTGCCAGCAGCTTAGATCCTCGGGGCAATGAGCAGTTCTTC
TRBV28	NA	TRBJ2-1	NA	CASSKAGANEQFF	TGTGCCAGCAGTAAAGCCGGAGCCAATGAGCAGTTCTTC
TRBV10-3	many	TRBJ2-5	NA	CAISESAGDETQYF	TGTGCCATCAGTGAGAGCGCAGGGGATGAGACCCAGTACTTC
TRBV7-2	many	TRBJ1-2	NA	CASSLETGENYGYTF	TGTGCCAGCAGCCTCGAGACGGGAGAGAACTATGGCTACACCTTC
TRBV7-2	many	TRBJ1-5	NA	CASSLRPQVYQPQHF	TGTGCCAGCAGCTTACGTCCGCAGGTCTATCAGCCCCAGCATTTT
TRBV27	many	TRBJ1-5	NA	CASSLGGNGNQPQHF	TGTGCCAGCAGTTTAGGAGGGAACGGCAATCAGCCCCAGCATTTT
TRBV4-3	many	TRBJ2-7	TRBD2	CASSQGGQSGRAWEQYF	TGCGCCAGCAGCCAAGGGGGCCAGAGCGGGAGGGCCTGGGAGCAGTACTTC
TRBV7-3	few	TRBJ2-1	NA	CASSPPGTDYNEQFF	TGTGCCAGCAGCCCTCCCGGGACTGACTACAATGAGCAGTTCTTC
TRBV6-5	few	TRBJ1-4	NA	CASSPRTALIEKLFF	TGTGCCAGCAGTCCCCGGACAGCTTTGATTGAAAAACTGTTTTTT
TRBV29-1	NA	TRBJ2-5	NA	CSVAAGLGQETQYF	TGCAGCGTTGCGGCAGGGTTGGGGCAAGAGACCCAGTACTTC
TRBV20-1	NA	TRBJ2-5	TRBD1	CSAREPGGQETQYF	TGCAGTGCTAGAGAGCCAGGGGGCCAAGAGACCCAGTACTTC
TRBV12-5	many	TRBJ2-5	NA	CASGLVVGNTGETQYF	TGTGCTAGTGGTTTGGTGGTTGGCAACACCGGAGAGACCCAGTACTTC
TRBV7-6	NA	TRBJ1-2	NA	CASSSGTTYGYTF	TGTGCCAGCAGCTCCGGGACAACCTATGGCTACACCTTC
TRBV12-3/TRBV12-4	few	TRBJ2-5	NA	CASSLESPVAEAQYF	TGTGCCAGCAGTTTAGAGAGTCCCGTAGCGGAGGCCCAGTACTTC
TRBV5-1	few	TRBJ1-1	TRBD1	CASSPQGLEGEAFF	TGCGCCAGCAGCCCACAGGGGTTAGAAGGTGAAGCTTTCTTT
TRBV30	NA	TRBJ2-7	TRBD1	CAWSAGQGASYEQYF	TGTGCCTGGAGCGCAGGACAGGGGGCCTCCTACGAGCAGTACTTC
TRBV30	few	TRBJ2-3	NA	CACSSDTDTQYF	TGTGCCTGCTCGAGTGACACAGATACGCAGTATTTT
TRBV11-2	many	TRBJ2-2	NA	CASSLTDTGELFF	TGTGCCAGCAGCTTAACTGACACCGGGGAGCTGTTTTTT
TRBV4-1	NA	TRBJ2-2	NA	CASSQQTGTNTGELFF	TGCGCCAGCAGCCAGCAAACAGGAACGAACACCGGGGAGCTGTTTTTT
TRBV12-3/TRBV12-4	many	TRBJ2-1	NA	CASSLSGQDNEQFF	TGTGCCAGCAGTTTAAGCGGGCAAGACAATGAGCAGTTCTTC
TRBV19	few	TRBJ1-5	NA	CASRGQSENQPQHF	TGTGCCAGTAGAGGACAGTCAGAAAATCAGCCCCAGCATTTT
TRBV6-2/TRBV6-3	few	TRBJ2-7	TRBD2	CASSYPGSGRTSYEQYF	TGTGCCAGCAGTTATCCGGGTAGCGGGCGAACTTCCTACGAGCAGTACTTC
TRBV2	once	TRBJ1-5	TRBD1	CASSEAANRGNQPQHF	TGTGCCAGCAGTGAAGCTGCAAACAGGGGGAATCAGCCCCAGCATTTT
TRBV14	NA	TRBJ1-6	NA	CASSQELGASPLHF	TGTGCCAGCAGCCAAGAGTTGGGGGCTTCACCCCTCCACTTT
TRBV7-8	many	TRBJ2-7	NA	CASSLRGLSYEQYF	TGTGCCAGCAGCTTACGAGGGCTCTCCTACGAGCAGTACTTC
TRBV7-3	NA	TRBJ1-1	NA	CASSFMNTEAFF	TGTGCCAGCAGCTTCATGAACACTGAAGCTTTCTTT
TRBV7-2	many	TRBJ2-2	NA	CASSLARAGELFF	TGTGCCAGCAGCTTAGCGAGGGCCGGGGAGCTGTTTTTT
TRBV28	NA	TRBJ1-3	NA	CASSPQTGNSGNTIYF	TGTGCCAGCAGTCCCCAGACAGGAAACTCTGGAAACACCATATATTTT
TRBV7-9	many	TRBJ1-4	NA	CASSSPTMGLGEKLFF	TGTGCCAGCAGCTCCCCAACCATGGGTTTGGGTGAAAAACTGTTTTTT
TRBV20-1	NA	TRBJ1-5	NA	CSARAKREQPQHF	TGCAGTGCTAGAGCCAAAAGGGAACAGCCCCAGCATTTT
TRBV28	NA	TRBJ1-1	NA	CASRGETLNTEAFF	TGTGCCAGCAGGGGGGAGACACTGAACACTGAAGCTTTCTTT
TRBV27	many	TRBJ2-3	NA	CASRRLGGTDTQYF	TGTGCCAGCAGGCGACTAGGGGGGACAGATACGCAGTATTTT
TRBV6-2/TRBV6-3	many	TRBJ2-4	TRBD2	CASSGGLAGVPGDKNIQYF	TGTGCCAGCAGTGGAGGACTAGCGGGAGTCCCGGGGGACAAAAACATTCAGTACTTC
TRBV19	many	TRBJ1-1	TRBD1	CASLPQGGTEAFF	TGTGCCAGTCTTCCCCAGGGGGGAACTGAAGCTTTCTTT
TRBV7-2	many	TRBJ2-1	TRBD1	CASSTRTGIYNEQFF	TGTGCCAGCAGCACAAGGACAGGGATCTACAATGAGCAGTTCTTC
TRBV6-2/TRBV6-3	few	TRBJ1-4	NA	CASSYSFNEKLFF	TGTGCCAGCAGTTACAGCTTTAATGAAAAACTGTTTTTT